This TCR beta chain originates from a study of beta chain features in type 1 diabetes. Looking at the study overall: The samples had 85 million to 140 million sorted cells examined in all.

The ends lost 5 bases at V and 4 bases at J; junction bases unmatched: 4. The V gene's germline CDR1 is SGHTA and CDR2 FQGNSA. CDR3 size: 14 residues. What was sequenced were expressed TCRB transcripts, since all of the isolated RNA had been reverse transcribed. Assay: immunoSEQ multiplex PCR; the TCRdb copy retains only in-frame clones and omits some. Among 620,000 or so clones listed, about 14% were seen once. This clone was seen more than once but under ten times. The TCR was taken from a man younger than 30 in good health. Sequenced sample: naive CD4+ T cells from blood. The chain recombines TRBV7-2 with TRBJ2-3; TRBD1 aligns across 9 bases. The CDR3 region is CASSVDRGADTQYF. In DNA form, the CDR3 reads TGTGCCAGCAGCGTCGACAGGGGGGCAGATACGCAGTATTTT.